Listed below are T cell receptor beta chains from one sample, sequenced in a study of blood T cell repertoires in COVID-19. Method: immunoSEQ multiplex PCR; TCRdb's copy keeps in-frame clones and lacks some. The data hold 250,000 to 350,000 clones, with around 90% observed a single time. The sample taken for sequencing was peripheral blood. Source of these receptors: a woman in her thirties or forties who had recovered from COVID-19. The CDR3 runs from the conserved cysteine through the conserved F or W. D genes are given only for firm matches. Clone size is not always given. Where it is, it says once, few, many or a class for expanded clones.

J,length,D,V,size,CDR3,DNA
TRBJ2-1,15,TRBD2,TRBV6-5,few,CASSLGLAGGNEQFF,TGTGCCAGCAGTCTAGGACTAGCGGGAGGTAATGAGCAGTTCTTC
TRBJ1-1,14,NA,TRBV5-6,NA,CASSWSSAGTEAFF,TGTGCCAGCAGCTGGAGCTCGGCTGGCACTGAAGCTTTCTTT
TRBJ2-2,15,TRBD2,TRBV9,NA,CASSVAGGNTGELFF,TGTGCCAGCAGCGTAGCGGGAGGGAACACCGGGGAGCTGTTTTTT
TRBJ2-2,16,TRBD1,TRBV7-3,NA,CASSPSVQGFAGELFF,TGTGCCAGCAGCCCTAGTGTACAGGGGTTCGCCGGGGAGCTGTTTTTT
TRBJ1-1,15,NA,TRBV4-2,once,CASSQEHRSDTEAFF,TGTGCCAGCAGCCAAGAGCACCGGTCGGACACTGAAGCTTTCTTT
TRBJ2-7,14,TRBD2,TRBV6-5,once,CASSYGAGAYEQYF,TGTGCCAGCAGTTACGGGGCGGGAGCATACGAGCAGTACTTC
TRBJ1-2,15,TRBD1,TRBV7-9,NA,CASSQAQGHDYGYTF,TGTGCCAGCAGCCAGGCACAGGGGCACGACTATGGCTACACCTTC
TRBJ1-1,13,TRBD1,TRBV28,NA,CASRTGIDAEAFF,TGTGCCAGCAGGACAGGGATTGACGCTGAAGCTTTCTTT
TRBJ1-5,13,NA,TRBV10-3,once,CAIRSTGNQPQHF,TGTGCCATCAGATCGACGGGGAATCAGCCCCAGCATTTT
TRBJ2-3,13,NA,TRBV5-4,NA,CASSFPGADTQYF,TGTGCCAGCAGCTTCCCCGGGGCAGATACGCAGTATTTT
TRBJ2-3,16,NA,TRBV5-6,NA,CASSFRGTRRTDTQYF,TGTGCCAGCAGCTTTAGGGGGACGCGTCGCACAGATACGCAGTATTTT
TRBJ2-7,12,TRBD1,TRBV27,NA,CANRQGEYEQYF,TGTGCCAACCGACAGGGGGAGTACGAGCAGTACTTC
TRBJ1-2,13,NA,TRBV23-1,NA,CASNCGVYYGYTF,TGCGCCAGCAATTGCGGGGTCTACTATGGCTACACCTTC
TRBJ2-7,11,NA,TRBV20-1,NA,CSAQGSYEQYF,TGCAGTGCGCAGGGGTCCTACGAGCAGTACTTC
TRBJ2-5,13,NA,TRBV19,NA,CASSILGLGTQYF,TGTGCCAGTAGTATACTGGGGCTGGGGACCCAGTACTTC
TRBJ2-5,15,NA,TRBV11-2,NA,CASSLGGRGRETQYF,TGTGCCAGCAGCTTAGGCGGCAGGGGGAGGGAGACCCAGTACTTC
TRBJ2-1,15,TRBD2,TRBV11-3,NA,CASRPLAGGYNEQFF,TGTGCCAGCAGACCGCTAGCGGGAGGCTACAATGAGCAGTTCTTC